This T cell receptor (beta chain) is from a study of response to subunit inactivated influenza vaccine (dated by TCRdb to 2017 to 2018). Looking at the study overall: Deep quantitative profiling of the T cell receptor repertoire was used in the study to follow responses to a trivalent subunit inactivated influenza vaccine.

CDR1 and CDR2, per the germline V gene (reference sequence), are DFQATT and SNEGSKA. The CDR3 starts with the cysteine, ends with the phenylalanine, and has 14 residues. The entry retains the CDR3 DNA only, 42 bases that are in frame from base 1. Deletion took 0 bases off V and 5 bases off J, with a span of 13 bases between the germline ends. The full study reports these points: According to the authors, only a limited number of new T cells may be recruited by each seasonal influenza vaccination.

At least ten counts were recorded for this clonotype. The antigen it recognizes is unknown. No much larger clonotype is one base removed from it; base qualities were not supplied. The receptor library was made with RT-PCR. Sequencing took place on an Illumina HiSeq 2500. TCRdb cleaned the public reads at Q25 with fastp, built clones with MiXCR and kept in-frame beta chains. Each entry merges the rows of one CDR3 protein and shows their most common DNA and genes. The sample yields 600,000 to 850,000 distinct CDR3 sequences; less than 15% were counted once. Of the sample, roughly 7.2% is held by the ten largest clones.

The sequences come from PBMCs from blood, collected about 14 days before vaccination. The sequence joins TRBV20-1 to TRBJ2-5, with the D gene tentatively TRBD1 or TRBD2, based on 5 matching bases in each. This clonotype was sampled from a man aged 50 to 60 who received an inactivated influenza vaccine. Donor details come from another sample of the same person, matched by shared clones. The CDR3 reads CSARDRPGRETQYF. The nucleotide sequence is TGCAGTGCTAGAGATCGGCCGGGGCGGGAGACCCAGTACTTC.